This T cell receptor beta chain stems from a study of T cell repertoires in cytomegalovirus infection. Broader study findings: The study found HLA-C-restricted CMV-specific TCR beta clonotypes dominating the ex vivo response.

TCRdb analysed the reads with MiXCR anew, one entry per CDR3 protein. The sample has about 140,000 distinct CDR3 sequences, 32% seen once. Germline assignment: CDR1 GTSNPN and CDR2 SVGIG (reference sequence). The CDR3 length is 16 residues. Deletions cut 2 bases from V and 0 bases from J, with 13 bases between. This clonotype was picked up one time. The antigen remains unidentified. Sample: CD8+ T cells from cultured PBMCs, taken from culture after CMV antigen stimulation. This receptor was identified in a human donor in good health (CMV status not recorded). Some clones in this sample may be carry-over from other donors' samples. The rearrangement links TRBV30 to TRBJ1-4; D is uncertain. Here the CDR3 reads CAWSPGTRTTNEKLFF. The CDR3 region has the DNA TGTGCCTGGAGTCCCGGTACTAGAACAACTAATGAAAAACTGTTTTTT.